One T cell receptor beta chain is described in this entry. The antigen is not known. The data were obtained in a study of regulatory T cells in long-lasting Graves disease. Findings and limits, study-wide: Persistent cases favored TRBV28, TRBJ1-2 and TRBJ2-5.

Sequencing libraries for TCR beta were prepared with iRepertoire HTBI primers and Arm-PCR of CDR3 regions. One entry per CDR3 protein results from TCRdb running MiXCR on the multiplex PCR reads. Seen here are approximately 690,000 distinct CDR3 sequences, about 30% observed once, and the top ten hold around 40%. Time point denoted: persistent/refractory GD, antithyroid drugs over 5 years with positive TRAb. Isolated PBMC RNA provided the starting material for the TCR library. The EDTA tubes were filled with around 9.2 milliliters of drawn peripheral blood. The CDR3 is 15 amino acids. V was clipped by 4 bases and J by 4 bases; unmatched bases: 6. Germline assignment: CDR1 SGHTA and CDR2 FQGNSA.

The genes are TRBV7-2 and TRBJ1-5, with 8 bases identical to TRBD1. The sample was peripheral blood mononuclear cells (PBMCs), taken when the disease was refractory, from a patient treated with antithyroid drugs. This TCR was recovered from a female donor with Graves disease. CDR3 sequence reads: CASSYRTGSNQPQHF. The CDR3 DNA reads TGTGCCAGCAGCTATCGGACAGGGTCGAATCAGCCCCAGCATTTT.